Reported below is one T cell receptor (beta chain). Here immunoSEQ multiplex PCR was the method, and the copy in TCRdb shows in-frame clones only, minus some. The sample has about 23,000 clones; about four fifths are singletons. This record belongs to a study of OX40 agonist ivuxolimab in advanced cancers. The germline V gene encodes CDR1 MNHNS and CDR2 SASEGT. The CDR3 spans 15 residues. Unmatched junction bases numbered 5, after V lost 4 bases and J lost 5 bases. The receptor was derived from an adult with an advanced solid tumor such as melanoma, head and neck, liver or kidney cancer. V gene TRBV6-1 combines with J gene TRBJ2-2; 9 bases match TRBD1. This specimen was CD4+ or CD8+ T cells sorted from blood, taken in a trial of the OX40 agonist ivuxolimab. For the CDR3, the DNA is TGTGCCAGCAGTGTACAGGGGGCTAAAACCGGGGAGCTGTTTTTT. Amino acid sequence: CASSVQGAKTGELFF.